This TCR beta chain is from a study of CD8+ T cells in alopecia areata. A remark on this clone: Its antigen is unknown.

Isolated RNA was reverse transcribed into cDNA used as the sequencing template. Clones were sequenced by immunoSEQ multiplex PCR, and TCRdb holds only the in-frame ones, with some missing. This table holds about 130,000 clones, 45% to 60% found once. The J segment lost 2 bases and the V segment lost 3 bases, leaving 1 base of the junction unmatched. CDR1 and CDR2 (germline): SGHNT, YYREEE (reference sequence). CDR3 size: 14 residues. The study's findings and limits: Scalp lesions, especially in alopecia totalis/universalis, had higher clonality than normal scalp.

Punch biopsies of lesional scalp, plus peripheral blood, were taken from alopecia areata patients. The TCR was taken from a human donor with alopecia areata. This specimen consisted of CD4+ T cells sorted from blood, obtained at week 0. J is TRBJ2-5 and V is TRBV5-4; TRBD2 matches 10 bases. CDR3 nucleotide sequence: TGTGCCAGCAGCTCAGCGGGGGGGCAAGAGACCCAGTACTTC. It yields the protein CASSSAGGQETQYF.